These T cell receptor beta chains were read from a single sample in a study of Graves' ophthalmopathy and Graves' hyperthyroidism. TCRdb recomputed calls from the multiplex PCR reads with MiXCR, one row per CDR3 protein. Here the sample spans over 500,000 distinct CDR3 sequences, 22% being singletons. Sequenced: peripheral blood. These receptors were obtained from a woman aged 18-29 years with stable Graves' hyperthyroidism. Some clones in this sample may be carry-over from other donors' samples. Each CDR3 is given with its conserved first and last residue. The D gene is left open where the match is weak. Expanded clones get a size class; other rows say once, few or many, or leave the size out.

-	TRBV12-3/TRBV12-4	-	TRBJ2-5	TGTGCCAGCAGTTTGAGACACCAAGAGACCCAGTACTTC	CASSLRHQETQYF
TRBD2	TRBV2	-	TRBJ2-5	TGTGCCAGCAGTGGACGAGGGCTAGCGGGAACCTCTAGGGAGACCCAGTACTTC	CASSGRGLAGTSRETQYF
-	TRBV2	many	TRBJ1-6	TGTGCCAGCATGTTAGGGACGGTGAATTCACCCCTCCACTTT	CASMLGTVNSPLHF
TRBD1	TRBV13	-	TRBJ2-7	TGTGCCAGCAGCTCGACAGGGTCACTCTACGAGCAGTACTTC	CASSSTGSLYEQYF
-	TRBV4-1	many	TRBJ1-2	TGCGCCAGCAGCCAAGGATTCTCTGACAGCCTTCATGGCTACACCTTC	CASSQGFSDSLHGYTF
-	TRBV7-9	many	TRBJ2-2	TGTGCCAGCAGCTTAGTGGTAGCGGAGACCGGGGAGCTGTTTTTT	CASSLVVAETGELFF
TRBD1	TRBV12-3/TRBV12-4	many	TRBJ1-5	TGTGCCAGCAGTTTGGACACAGGGGGGGATTGGGGTCAGCCCCAGCATTTT	CASSLDTGGDWGQPQHF
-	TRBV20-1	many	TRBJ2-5	TGCAGTGCTAGGGGCCGGGCGGAACAAGAGACCCAGTACTTC	CSARGRAEQETQYF
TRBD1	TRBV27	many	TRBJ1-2	TGTGCCAGAGGTTACGACAGGGGATGTTGTCACCCGTATGGCTACACCTTC	CARGYDRGCCHPYGYTF
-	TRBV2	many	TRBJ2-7	TGTGCCAGCAGGGAACAGGGCTACGAGCAGTACTTC	CASREQGYEQYF
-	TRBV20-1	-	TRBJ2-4	TGCAGTGCCCGGGGACAACTAACCAAAAACATTCAGTACTTC	CSARGQLTKNIQYF
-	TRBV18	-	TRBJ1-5	TGTGCCAGCTCACCGTTTGGCGCTAGCAATCAGCCCCAGCATTTT	CASSPFGASNQPQHF
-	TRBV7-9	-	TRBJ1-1	TGTGCCAGCAGCCCCCCGTTACAGTTGAACACTGAAGCTTTCTTT	CASSPPLQLNTEAFF
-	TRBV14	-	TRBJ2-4	TGTGCCAGCAGCCAGCCGAGGGGTACGGGAAAGGCCAAAAACATTCAGTACTTC	CASSQPRGTGKAKNIQYF
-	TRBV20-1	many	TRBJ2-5	TGCAGTGCTATCCGCGGGAAAGAGACCCAGTACTTC	CSAIRGKETQYF
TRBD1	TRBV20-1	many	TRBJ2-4	TGCAGTGCTCAAAACAGGGGCGTCAAAGCCAAAAACATTCAGTACTTC	CSAQNRGVKAKNIQYF
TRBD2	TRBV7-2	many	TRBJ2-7	TGTGCCAGCAGCTTAGTAGGGACTAGCTACTACGAGCAGTACTTC	CASSLVGTSYYEQYF
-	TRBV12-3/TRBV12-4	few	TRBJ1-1	TGTGCCAGCAGTGCCGACGTACCCGATGAAGCTTTCTTT	CASSADVPDEAFF
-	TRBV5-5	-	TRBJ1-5	TGTGCCAGCAGCTGGGGGCCCCTCGAGGGAGGTCAGCCCCAGCATTTT	CASSWGPLEGGQPQHF
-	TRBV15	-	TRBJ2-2	TGTGCCACCAGCACCGGGGAAGGCGGGGAGCTGTTTTTT	CATSTGEGGELFF
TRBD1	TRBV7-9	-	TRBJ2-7	TGTGCCAGCAGCTACGGACAGGACACTTGGTACGAGCAGTACTTC	CASSYGQDTWYEQYF
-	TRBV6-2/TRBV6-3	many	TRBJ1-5	TGTGCCAGCAGTTACCCTAACCCGGGGCAGCCCCAGCATTTT	CASSYPNPGQPQHF
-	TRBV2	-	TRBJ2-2	TGTGCCAGCATTGATACAGACACCGGGGAGCTGTTTTTT	CASIDTDTGELFF
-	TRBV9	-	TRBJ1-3	TGTGCCAGCAGCCCCAGACAGGGAAACACCATATATTTT	CASSPRQGNTIYF